The 19 T cell receptor beta chains below come from one sample, sequenced in a study of blood T cell repertoires in COVID-19. Using immunoSEQ multiplex PCR, the repertoire was profiled, and TCRdb retains in-frame clones only, with some absent. The sample carries approximately 90,000 clones, about 85% recorded once. The specimen sequenced was peripheral blood. The origin of the receptors is a man of 80 years or more with acute or convalescent COVID-19.

The chain is built from TRBV3-1 (or the pseudogene TRBV3-2) and TRBJ2-1, with TRBD2 matching over 8 bases. CDR1 and CDR2 from the germline V gene are LGHDT and YNNKEL (reference sequence). The V and J ends lost 1 base and 3 bases, in that order; junction bases with no gene match: 5. The CDR3 contains 16 residues. CDR3 coding DNA: TGTGCCAGCAGCCAAGGGGACGGGAGGGTCTACAATGAGCAGTTCTTC. Translating it yields CASSQGDGRVYNEQFF.

This chain connects TRBV18 to TRBJ2-7; TRBD2 aligns across 13 bases. V was clipped by 2 bases and J by 2 bases; unmatched bases: 3. The CDR3 consists of 16 residues. The germline V gene encodes CDR1 KGHSH and CDR2 LQKENI. CDR3 in amino acids: CASSPGLAGVTYEQYF. DNA for the CDR3: TGTGCCAGCTCACCAGGACTAGCGGGAGTGACCTACGAGCAGTACTTC.

The chain couples TRBV6-6 to TRBJ2-7; 7 bases map to TRBD2. J was trimmed by 0 bases and V by 6 bases; bases with no gene match: 5. The CDR3 is made up of 14 amino acids. The germline V gene has CDR1 MNHNY and CDR2 SVGAGI (reference sequence). CDR3 protein: CASRRGGVSYEQYF. CDR3 in DNA: TGTGCCAGCAGGAGGGGAGGGGTCTCCTACGAGCAGTACTTC.

This chain connects TRBV5-1 to TRBJ2-3; 11 bases are shared with TRBD2. The CDR3 length is 16 residues. V lost 2 bases and J lost 4; bases outside the gene matches: 6. Germline CDR1 and CDR2: SGHRS and YFSETQ. The CDR3 loop is CASSFDTSGSSDTQYF. CDR3 DNA: TGCGCCAGCAGCTTCGATACTAGCGGGAGTTCAGATACGCAGTATTTT. The full variable domain, rest sourced from reference TRBV5-1 and TRBJ2-3, is KAGVTQTPRYLIKTRGQQVTLSCSPISGHRSVSWYQQTPGQGLQFLFEYFSETQRNKGNFPGRFSGRQFSNSRSEMNVSTLELGDSALYLCASSFDTSGSSDTQYFGPGTRLTVL.

The CDR3 is CSVDVAGVGGELFF. Here the CDR3 DNA reads TGCAGCGTTGACGTAGCGGGAGTAGGCGGGGAGCTGTTTTTT. V is TRBV29-1 and J is TRBJ2-2; the match to TRBD2 covers 9 bases. The germline CDR1 and CDR2 sequences are SQVTM and ANQGSEA. CDR3 length equals 14 residues. With 3 bases clipped from V and 7 bases from J, the junction kept 6 bases outside the gene matches.

The chain recombines TRBV10-1 with TRBJ2-7, with 7 bases matching TRBD2. The CDR3 length is 14 residues. Germline V gives CDR1 WNHNN, CDR2 SYGVQD (reference sequence). J gave up 4 bases and V 4 bases, and 7 bases lay outside the gene matches. The CDR3 protein is CASSVTSETYEQYF. CDR3 nucleotides: TGCGCCAGCAGTGTAACTAGCGAGACTTACGAGCAGTACTTC.

The chain combines TRBV5-4 with TRBJ1-6, with 7 nucleotides matching TRBD1. The CDR3 spans 16 residues. The trim removed 0 bases at V and 6 bases at J, leaving 6 bases unmatched. Germline V CDR1 and CDR2: SGHNT, YYREEE (reference sequence). CDR3 in DNA: TGTGCCAGCAGCTTGGGGGGGACAGCGATTAATTCACCCCTCCACTTT. Amino acid sequence: CASSLGGTAINSPLHF.

The CDR3 region has the DNA TGTGCCAGCAGCCCCTCCGGGGGGCAGTCCACTGAAGCTTTCTTT. This gives the protein CASSPSGGQSTEAFF. V gene TRBV7-9 combines with J gene TRBJ1-1; D might be TRBD1 (6 bases). With 5 bases removed from V and 4 bases from J, the gap between germline ends came to 17 bases. The CDR3 spans 15 residues. Germline assignment: CDR1 SEHNR and CDR2 FQNEAQ (reference sequence).

This clone has only a few counts. The chain links TRBV6-5 to TRBJ2-1; D perhaps matches TRBD1 (5 bases). This CDR3 has 14 amino acids. The germline CDR1 and CDR2 sequences are MNHEY and SVGAGI. V was clipped by 6 bases and J by 4 bases, with 13 bases between them. Written as DNA, the CDR3 is TGTGCCAGCAGCTATGATCAGGGTTACAATGAGCAGTTCTTC. Its translation is CASSYDQGYNEQFF.

The rearrangement links TRBV6-1 to TRBJ1-5, with 7 bases that match TRBD1. Germline V lookup: CDR1 MNHNS, CDR2 SASEGT. Trimming removed 3 bases from V and 3 bases from J; junction bases left unmatched: 11. The CDR3 has 17 residues. DNA for the CDR3: TGTGCCAGCAGTGACCCCGGGACAGCTAGTCTCAATCAGCCCCAGCATTTT. It specifies CASSDPGTASLNQPQHF.

This clone was observed a few times. The chain couples TRBV11-2 to TRBJ1-2; TRBD1 is a possible D gene (5 bases). V gave up 5 bases and J gave up 2 bases, with 9 bases separating them. The CDR3 consists of 13 residues. Germline CDR1 SGHAT, CDR2 FQNNGV. The CDR3 protein is CASSPGHNYGYTF. CDR3 DNA sequence: TGTGCCAGCAGCCCTGGACACAACTATGGCTACACCTTC.

The chain joins TRBV11-2 to TRBJ2-2, with TRBD2 matching over 13 bases. Germline trimming cut 1 base from V and 5 bases from J; bases unmatched to any gene: 7. The CDR3 sequence is 18 residues long. CDR1 SGHAT and CDR2 FQNNGV come from the germline V gene. The CDR3 sequence: CASSLAAGGLAGTGELFF. Written as DNA, the CDR3 is TGTGCCAGCAGCTTAGCGGCTGGGGGACTAGCGGGGACCGGGGAGCTGTTTTTT. The full variable domain, in which reference TRBV11-2 and TRBJ2-2 provide the parts outside the CDR3, is EAGVAQSPRYKIIEKRQSVAFWCNPISGHATLYWYQQILGQGPKLLIQFQNNGVVDDSQLPKDRFSAERLKGVDSTLKIQPAKLEDSAVYLCASSLAAGGLAGTGELFFGEGSRLTVL.

V and J are TRBV11-3 and TRBJ2-3; 9 positions match TRBD2. This CDR3 region has 17 residues. The V segment lost 5 bases and the J segment 5 bases; nucleotides outside the gene matches: 14. Germline V gene sequence: CDR1 SGHNT, CDR2 YENEEA. The CDR3: CASSLFPGTSSGDTQYF. The CDR3 DNA sequence: TGTGCCAGCAGCCTATTCCCCGGGACTAGCAGTGGAGATACGCAGTATTTT.

The chain combines TRBV7-2 with TRBJ2-3; no definite D call. Germline values: CDR1 SGHTA, CDR2 FQGNSA. The length of the CDR3 is 13 residues. The V end lost 2 bases, the J end lost 6 bases, and 9 bases lay between the germline ends. CDR3 sequence (DNA): TGTGCCAGCAGCTTACCAGTTTCGGATACGCAGTATTTT. It yields the protein CASSLPVSDTQYF.

The chain recombines TRBV29-1 with TRBJ1-2, with D uncertain. Trimming cost V 6 bases and J 10 bases, with 9 bases left between them. The CDR3 contains 9 residues. Germline V lookup: CDR1 SQVTM, CDR2 ANQGSEA. CDR3 sequence reads: CSVSPSYTF. DNA for the CDR3: TGCAGCGTCTCTCCTTCCTACACCTTC.

This rearrangement joins TRBV30 to TRBJ1-2; D unresolved. The CDR3 consists of 14 residues. CDR1 and CDR2 from the germline V gene are GTSNPN and SVGIG (reference sequence). V was trimmed by 2 bases and J by 2 bases, leaving 12 bases between them. This CDR3 is CAWSHPTRNYGYTF. CDR3 nucleotide sequence: TGTGCCTGGAGTCATCCGACACGAAACTATGGCTACACCTTC.

The chain has TRBV27 and TRBJ1-6; TRBD1 is a possible D gene (6 bases). CDR3 length: 17 amino acids. Germline assignment: CDR1 MNHEY and CDR2 SMNVEV (reference sequence). Trimming took 6 bases from V and 8 from J, leaving 23 bases between them. The CDR3 DNA sequence: TGTGCCAGCAGCTTCCAGAGGGGGGGGAGTAAGGATTCACCCCTCCACTTT. Its protein is CASSFQRGGSKDSPLHF.

CDR3 sequence reads: CATSRTGLGTEAFF. For the CDR3, the DNA is TGTGCCACCAGCAGGACAGGGCTGGGGACTGAAGCTTTCTTT. V gene TRBV15 combines with J gene TRBJ1-1; 7 nucleotides agree with TRBD1. The CDR3 covers 14 residues. The junction had 6 bases not matched to a gene; V was cut back by 3 bases and J by 5 bases. Germline loops: CDR1 LNHNV, CDR2 YYDKDF (reference sequence).

This clone was detected only once. The rearrangement uses TRBV6-5 and TRBJ1-1; TRBD1 matches at 7 bases. The CDR3 has 14 residues. CDR1 is MNHEY and CDR2 is SVGAGI in the germline V gene. J gave up 7 bases and V 3 bases, and 8 bases lay outside the gene matches. CDR3 loop: CASSYGTALNEAFF. The DNA of the CDR3 is TGTGCCAGCAGTTATGGGACAGCCTTAAATGAAGCTTTCTTT.